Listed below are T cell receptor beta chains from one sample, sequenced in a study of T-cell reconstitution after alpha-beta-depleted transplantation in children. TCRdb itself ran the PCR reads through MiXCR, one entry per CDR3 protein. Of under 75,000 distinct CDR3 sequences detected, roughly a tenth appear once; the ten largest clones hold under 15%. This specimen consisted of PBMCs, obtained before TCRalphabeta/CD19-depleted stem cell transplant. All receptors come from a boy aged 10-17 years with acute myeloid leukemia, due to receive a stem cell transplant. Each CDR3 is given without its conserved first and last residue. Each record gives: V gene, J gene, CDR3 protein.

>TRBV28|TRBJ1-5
ASKTGGRNQPQH
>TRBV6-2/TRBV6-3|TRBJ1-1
ASSYGEKTEAF
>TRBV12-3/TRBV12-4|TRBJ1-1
ASSLMSGPHIGTEAF
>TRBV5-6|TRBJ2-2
ASSLGHRGQSGELF
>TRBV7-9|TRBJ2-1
ASSLGSGGTRNR
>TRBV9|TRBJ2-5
ASSVRQDRGAQY
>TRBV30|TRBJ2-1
AWSPGLAGGGEQF
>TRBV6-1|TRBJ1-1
ASSTGTRLNTEAF
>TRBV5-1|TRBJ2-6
ASSFLGTGGSGANVLT
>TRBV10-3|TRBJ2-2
AISERLAGQSTGELF
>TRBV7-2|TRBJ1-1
ASSHQTGKNTEAF
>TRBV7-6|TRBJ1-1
ASSPDRGPPAF
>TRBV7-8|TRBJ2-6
ASSLAGSGANVLT
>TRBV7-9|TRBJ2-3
ASSLGRTSGVTDTQY
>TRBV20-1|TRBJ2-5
SSGVVETQY
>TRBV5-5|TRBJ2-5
ASSWEARVGQETQY
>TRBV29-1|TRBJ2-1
SAQKRLAGASPDTGEQF
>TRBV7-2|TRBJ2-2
ASSLAGGPNTGELF